This T cell receptor (beta chain) was sequenced during a study of T-cell reconstitution after alpha-beta-depleted transplantation in children. The CDR3 spans 13 residues. Germline V gene sequence: CDR1 SNHLY, CDR2 FYNNEI. The germline V and J ends were trimmed by 8 bases and 2 bases, with 10 bases remaining between them. The TCRbeta library was prepared with unique molecular identifiers. TCRdb re-called the PCR reads through MiXCR, storing one row per CDR3 protein. This sample has 220,000 or so distinct CDR3 sequences, with 6.5% to 10% found just once. The V gene is TRBV2, the J gene TRBJ1-5; possibly TRBD1 for D (6 bases). The receptor was derived from a male patient younger than 18 who had a stem cell transplant for acute lymphoblastic leukemia, so the T cells may come from the graft donor. Sequencing used PBMCs, mostly from graft donor cells, obtained 180 days after TCRalphabeta/CD19-depleted stem cell transplant. CDR3 amino acids: CASGGEGNQPQHF. The DNA for the CDR3 is TGTGCCAGCGGGGGCGAAGGCAATCAGCCCCAGCATTTT.